The 25 T cell receptor beta chains given below trace back to one sample, sequenced in a study of patients and donors after allogeneic stem cell transplantation. TCRdb re-called the RT-PCR reads through MiXCR, storing one row per CDR3 protein. The table includes around 200,000 distinct CDR3 sequences, 38% detected once. Sequencing was carried out using blood, either unsorted or a sorted T cell fraction (not recorded which). These receptors all come from a human donor who was either an allogeneic HSCT recipient or a stem cell or donor lymphocyte infusion donor (not recorded which). It is not recorded whose cells these are; they may come from a transplant donor.

This chain joins TRBV6-6 and TRBJ1-2; 7 bases align to TRBD1. The CDR3 contains 15 residues. CDR1 MNHNY and CDR2 SVGAGI come from the germline V gene (reference sequence). The ends lost 5 bases at V and 1 base at J; junction bases unmatched: 7. As DNA, the CDR3 is TGTGCCAGCAGTGGCAGGGGGTCGGGTAACTATGGCTACACCTTC. Amino acid sequence: CASSGRGSGNYGYTF.

The J gene is TRBJ1-2, the V gene TRBV12-3 or TRBV12-4; no firm D call. This CDR3 region has 15 residues. Trimming cost V 4 bases and J 5 bases, with 17 bases left between them. CDR3 nucleotides: TGTGCCAGCAGTTGGCGCGGCCGGGTAAAGTATGGCTACACCTTC. Residues: CASSWRGRVKYGYTF.

This clonotype was detected only a few times. The rearrangement joins TRBV15 to TRBJ1-5, with D possibly TRBD1 on 6 matching bases. Germline lookup yields CDR1 LNHNV and CDR2 YYDKDF (reference sequence). V dropped 1 base and J dropped 4 bases, with 17 bases sitting between them. The CDR3 sequence is 17 residues long. CDR3: CATSRGLWGAQNQPQHF. The CDR3 DNA is TGTGCCACCAGCAGAGGGCTATGGGGGGCTCAGAATCAGCCCCAGCATTTT.

The rearrangement joins TRBV6-5 to TRBJ2-7; perhaps TRBD2 as D (7 bases). Trimming removed 8 bases from V and 0 bases from J, with 11 bases in between. Per germline, CDR1 MNHEY and CDR2 SVGAGI. The CDR3 extends over 13 amino acids. The CDR3 spells CASRGAGSYEQYF. The DNA for the CDR3 is TGTGCCAGCCGGGGGGCAGGCTCCTACGAGCAGTACTTC.

The V and J genes are TRBV18 and TRBJ1-4; possibly TRBD1 for D (5 bases). CDR3 length: 14 residues. Germline V gives CDR1 KGHSH, CDR2 LQKENI. V lost 2 bases to trimming and J lost 8 bases, with 12 bases between them. CDR3 loop: CASSPDRPGEKLFF. The CDR3 bases are TGTGCCAGCTCACCAGACAGACCGGGGGAAAAACTGTTTTTT.

V gene TRBV20-1 combines with J gene TRBJ2-7; tentatively, D is TRBD1 (5 bases). V was clipped by 4 bases and J by 2 bases, with 12 bases between them. CDR1 is DFQATT and CDR2 is SNEGSKA in the germline V gene (reference sequence). There are 13 residues in the CDR3. CDR3 DNA sequence: TGCAGTGCTAAACCCGCAGGGACCTACGAGCAGTACTTC. Its translation: CSAKPAGTYEQYF.

The J gene is TRBJ1-1, the V gene TRBV6-2 or TRBV6-3, with a possible D match to TRBD1 (6 bases). Germline CDR1 is MNHEY and CDR2 is SVGEGT. This CDR3 is 16 amino acids long. Trimming pared 2 bases from V and 1 base from J, leaving 14 bases between. The CDR3: CASSYVLGATNTEAFF. The CDR3, as DNA: TGTGCCAGCAGTTACGTTTTGGGGGCCACGAACACTGAAGCTTTCTTT.

The chain employs TRBV12-3 or TRBV12-4 and TRBJ2-5; 9 bases map to TRBD2. V trimming: 2 bases; J trimming: 5 bases; junction bases outside the gene matches: 9. The CDR3 runs to 16 residues. The CDR3 spells CASSLLPSGAWETQYF. The CDR3 coding sequence is TGTGCCAGCAGTTTACTCCCTAGCGGGGCTTGGGAGACCCAGTACTTC.

The chain is built from TRBV12-3 or TRBV12-4 and TRBJ2-7, with 8 positions matching TRBD1. The J segment lost 5 bases and the V segment lost 7 bases, leaving 7 bases of the junction unmatched. The CDR3 runs to 13 residues. CDR3 DNA: TGTGCCAGCACCCCAGGGGGCCGGGACGAGCAGTACTTC. This translates into CASTPGGRDEQYF.

V and J are TRBV7-9 and TRBJ1-5; D perhaps matches TRBD1 (6 bases). V was trimmed by 1 base and J by 0 bases, leaving 22 bases between them. CDR1 and CDR2 from the germline V gene are SEHNR and FQNEAQ (reference sequence). The CDR3 consists of 20 residues. The CDR3 nucleotides read TGTGCCAGCAGCTTAGAGGGACACCTCGCCCCCCCCTATAGCAATCAGCCCCAGCATTTT. It is translated as CASSLEGHLAPPYSNQPQHF.

The chain uses TRBV15 and TRBJ2-1, with TRBD1 matching over 11 bases. The CDR3 extends over 15 amino acids. CDR1 LNHNV and CDR2 YYDKDF come from the germline V gene (reference sequence). V gave up 2 bases and J gave up 5 bases; unmatched junction bases: 2. CDR3 region: CATSRRTGGHNEQFF. CDR3 DNA sequence: TGTGCCACCAGCAGAAGGACAGGGGGCCACAATGAGCAGTTCTTC.

The gene calls are TRBV6-2 or TRBV6-3 and TRBJ1-1; D unresolved. The CDR3 contains 15 residues. Per the germline V gene, CDR1 is MNHEY and CDR2 is SVGEGT. The germline V and J ends were trimmed by 7 bases and 5 bases, with 20 bases remaining between them. CDR3 DNA: TGTGCCAGCATCCCCCTATCGGGAAGGTGGACTGAAGCTTTCTTT. Its protein is CASIPLSGRWTEAFF.

The chain joins TRBV12-3 or TRBV12-4 to TRBJ2-3; no reliable D call. The V end was cut by 1 base, the J end by 1 base, with 9 bases between. This CDR3 has 15 residues. This chain's CDR3 is CASSLGTPGTDTQYF. CDR3 nucleotide sequence: TGTGCCAGCAGTTTAGGGACGCCTGGCACAGATACGCAGTATTTT.

This clonotype was counted only a few times. The chain uses TRBV9 and TRBJ1-1; D is unclear. Germline values: CDR1 SGDLS, CDR2 YYNGEE. The V gene lost 3 bases and the J gene lost 0 bases, with 6 bases spanning the gap. This CDR3 is built from 13 residues. For the CDR3, the DNA is TGTGCCAGCAGCGCGGCTTTGAACACTGAAGCTTTCTTT. Translation gives CASSAALNTEAFF.

A few counts support this clonotype. The rearrangement joins TRBV29-1 to TRBJ2-7, with D perhaps given as TRBD1 or TRBD2 (6 bases each). The germline V gene encodes CDR1 SQVTM and CDR2 ANQGSEA. V was cut by 5 bases and J by 3 bases, with 11 bases left in between. The CDR3 is made up of 12 amino acids. The CDR3, as DNA: TGCAGCGTTCGTGGAGGGGGCTACGAGCAGTACTTC. Its translation is CSVRGGGYEQYF.

This clonotype was picked up a small number of times. The CDR3 here is CASSPGSAVLGNTIYF. In DNA form, the CDR3 reads TGTGCCAGCAGTCCAGGTTCGGCCGTCCTGGGGAACACCATATATTTT. This chain links TRBV12-3 or TRBV12-4 with TRBJ1-3; D remains unclear. CDR3 size: 16 residues. V lost 5 bases to trimming and J lost 7 bases, with 21 bases between them.

This clonotype has only a few counts. This rearrangement joins TRBV3-1 to TRBJ1-2, with D unclear. The CDR3 consists of 12 residues. V lost 2 bases to trimming and J lost 4 bases, with 5 bases between them. Germline CDR1 LGHDT, CDR2 YNNKEL (reference sequence). CDR3 sequence: CASSQSSYGYTF. The DNA of the CDR3 is TGTGCCAGCAGCCAATCCAGCTATGGCTACACCTTC.

A few counts support this clonotype. The chain combines TRBV5-1 with TRBJ2-4; tentatively, D is TRBD1 (5 bases). Trimming took off 1 base at V and 8 bases at J, with 13 bases between the two ends. The CDR3 has 14 amino acids. Germline V lookup: CDR1 SGHRS, CDR2 YFSETQ. The CDR3: CASSLTAGSDIQYF. CDR3 coding DNA: TGCGCCAGCAGCTTGACGGCAGGGTCAGACATTCAGTACTTC.

The gene calls are TRBV29-1 and TRBJ1-1, with 7 bases matching TRBD1. The germline V gene encodes CDR1 SQVTM and CDR2 ANQGSEA. The CDR3 contains 13 residues. The V segment lost 2 bases and the J segment 9 bases; nucleotides outside the gene matches: 9. The CDR3 coding sequence is TGCAGCGTTGAAAAACCCGGGACAGCCAAAGCTTTCTTT. This gives the protein CSVEKPGTAKAFF.

The V gene is TRBV20-1, the J gene TRBJ1-5; D remains unclear. This CDR3 region has 15 residues. V was shortened by 0 bases and J by 0 bases, with 9 bases between the two germline ends. The germline V gene has CDR1 DFQATT and CDR2 SNEGSKA (reference sequence). The CDR3 coding sequence is TGCAGTGCTAGAGATCCATTATATAGCAATCAGCCCCAGCATTTT. Protein product: CSARDPLYSNQPQHF.

The chain employs TRBV9 and TRBJ1-5; D is unclear. The CDR3 consists of 14 residues. V was cut by 3 bases and J by 3 bases, with 10 bases left in between. Germline-derived CDR1 and CDR2 are SGDLS and YYNGEE. CDR3 in DNA: TGTGCCAGCAGCGCCCCGGGCTCCAATCAGCCCCAGCATTTT. This codes for CASSAPGSNQPQHF.

This rearrangement joins TRBV11-2 to TRBJ2-3; a possible D gene is TRBD2 (7 bases). The ends were cut back, 2 bases at V and 0 bases at J, with 12 bases in the middle. CDR1 SGHAT and CDR2 FQNNGV come from the germline V gene. This CDR3 has 16 residues. In DNA, the CDR3 is TGTGCCAGCAGCTTAATGGCGGGGGCTAGCACAGATACGCAGTATTTT. It is translated as CASSLMAGASTDTQYF.

The chain combines TRBV28 with TRBJ1-1; D perhaps matches TRBD1 (5 bases). There are 15 residues in the CDR3. CDR1 MDHEN and CDR2 SYDVKM come from the germline V gene. Trimming cost V 1 base and J 0 bases, with 9 bases left between them. CDR3 residues: CASSLLGPMNTEAFF. The CDR3 nucleotides are TGTGCCAGCAGTTTATTGGGACCCATGAACACTGAAGCTTTCTTT.

This clonotype has only a few counts. The CDR3 is CSARVDRWRKTEAFF. CDR3 DNA: TGCAGTGCTAGAGTGGACAGGTGGAGGAAAACTGAAGCTTTCTTT. V usage is TRBV20-1 and J usage is TRBJ1-1; 7 positions agree with TRBD1. V lost 1 base, J lost 5 bases, and 10 bases stayed unmatched. The CDR3 consists of 15 residues. Germline CDR1 and CDR2: DFQATT and SNEGSKA (reference sequence).

The V gene is TRBV20-1, the J gene TRBJ1-5; TRBD1 might be the D (6 bases). Germline V gene sequence: CDR1 DFQATT, CDR2 SNEGSKA (reference sequence). The V end was cut by 5 bases, the J end by 1 base, with 9 bases between. CDR3 length: 13 residues. CDR3 sequence: CSAPDRSNQPQHF. CDR3 in DNA: TGCAGTGCTCCCGACAGGAGCAATCAGCCCCAGCATTTT.